These 9 T cell receptor beta chains came from one sample sequenced in a study of cytomegalovirus exposure and HLA in healthy donors. The PCR employed 60 Vbeta primers together with 13 Jbeta primers. Generated by immunoSEQ multiplex PCR, the TCRdb table keeps only in-frame clones and is missing some. The sample contains 95,000 to 100,000 clones, roughly three quarters of which appear only once. Sequenced material: PBMCs. These receptors all come from a man in his forties in good health and CMV-seronegative.

The V gene is TRBV4-3, the J gene TRBJ1-3; no firm D call. Germline loops: CDR1 LGHNA, CDR2 YSLEER. The V and J ends lost 4 bases and 1 base respectively, with 11 bases between them. CDR3 length: 15 amino acids. This CDR3 reads CASSPYPGSGNTIYF. CDR3 nucleotide sequence: TGCGCCAGCAGCCCCTATCCAGGTTCTGGAAACACCATATATTTT.

The chain couples TRBV18 to TRBJ1-5; D not resolved. V dropped 3 bases and J dropped 6 bases, with 24 bases sitting between them. The CDR3 extends over 18 amino acids. Per germline, CDR1 KGHSH and CDR2 LQKENI. CDR3 region: CASSPYEFGGPFFQPQHF. The CDR3, as DNA: TGTGCCAGCTCACCCTACGAATTTGGCGGCCCTTTTTTTCAGCCCCAGCATTTT.

The chain has TRBV28 and TRBJ2-7, with no clear D. The CDR3 runs to 12 residues. CDR1 is MDHEN, CDR2 SYDVKM, per germline. Trimming took 6 bases from V and 3 from J, leaving 9 bases between them. The chain's CDR3 is CASRQTRYEQYF. For the CDR3, the DNA is TGTGCCAGCAGACAGACGCGCTACGAGCAGTACTTC.

A single count supports this clone. The chain recombines TRBV5-1 with TRBJ2-1; weak D call: TRBD2 (6 bases). In germline, CDR1 is SGHRS, CDR2 YFSETQ. Trimming took off 0 bases at V and 9 bases at J, with 13 bases between the two ends. The CDR3 length is 14 residues. The CDR3 here is CASSLGTILGEQFF. CDR3 in DNA: TGCGCCAGCAGCTTGGGGACTATACTGGGTGAGCAGTTCTTC.

J is TRBJ2-7 and V is TRBV28; D not certain. Trimming took 5 bases from V and 0 from J, leaving 14 bases between them. CDR1 MDHEN and CDR2 SYDVKM come from the germline V gene. There are 15 residues in the CDR3. The CDR3 here is CASSTRVDGSYEQYF. The CDR3 region has the DNA TGTGCCAGCAGTACCCGGGTAGACGGCTCCTACGAGCAGTACTTC.

This chain uses TRBV28 with TRBJ2-3, with 11 bases identical to TRBD2. V lost 6 bases, J lost 7 bases, and 9 bases stayed unmatched. The CDR3 is made up of 15 amino acids. In germline, CDR1 is MDHEN, CDR2 SYDVKM. This chain's CDR3 is CASRPTSGGQNTQYF. The CDR3 DNA follows: TGTGCCAGCAGGCCAACTAGCGGGGGCCAAAATACGCAGTATTTT.

This clone was recorded only once. The rearrangement uses TRBV5-1 and TRBJ1-1; 10 nucleotides align to TRBD1. The CDR3 length is 14 residues. Per germline, CDR1 SGHRS and CDR2 YFSETQ. J was trimmed by 11 bases and V by 2 bases; bases with no gene match: 9. DNA of the CDR3: TGCGCCAGCAGCTTCTCCGGGACAGGGGATACGGCTTTCTTT. It is translated as CASSFSGTGDTAFF.

The chain joins TRBV19 to TRBJ1-2; 8 bases line up with TRBD1. There are 11 residues in the CDR3. CDR1 and CDR2 from the germline V gene are LNHDA and SQIVND (reference sequence). V gave up 10 bases and J gave up 6 bases; unmatched junction bases: 4. CDR3 nucleotides: TGTGCCACAGGACAGGGAGATGGCTACACCTTC. Translated: CATGQGDGYTF.

The chain is built from TRBV19 and TRBJ1-1, with D maybe TRBD1 (5 bases). The CDR3 extends over 15 amino acids. Looked up from germline, CDR1 is LNHDA and CDR2 is SQIVND (reference sequence). Trimming took off 3 bases at V and 3 bases at J, with 14 bases between the two ends. The CDR3 loop is CASSMIGVRDTEAFF. CDR3 sequence (DNA): TGTGCCAGTAGTATGATTGGGGTCAGGGACACTGAAGCTTTCTTT. Drawing the rest from reference TRBV19 and TRBJ1-1, the complete variable domain is DGGITQSPKYLFRKEGQNVTLSCEQNLNHDAMYWYRQDPGQGLRLIYYSQIVNDFQKGDIAEGYSVSREKKESFPLTVTSAQKNPTAFYLCASSMIGVRDTEAFFGQGTRLTVV.